These 32 T cell receptor beta chains were sequenced from one sample in a study of technical replicates of blood from several donors. Profiled with immunoSEQ multiplex PCR; TCRdb holds only in-frame clones, not every one. The sample records 78,000 or so clones, approximately 91% being singletons. The sequencing input was T cells isolated from PBMCs. The receptors here all came from a human donor in good health.

The CDR3 sequence is CASSHPQGARETQYF. The CDR3 coding sequence is TGTGCCAGCAGCCATCCCCAGGGGGCTAGGGAGACCCAGTACTTC. The rearrangement links TRBV11-3 to TRBJ2-5, with 8 bases identical to TRBD1. J was trimmed by 5 bases and V by 5 bases; bases with no gene match: 10. This CDR3 has 15 residues. Germline V gene data show CDR1 as SGHNT and CDR2 as YENEEA.

This clone appeared a single time. This CDR3 is CAWKRDRETQYF. As DNA, the CDR3 is TGTGCCTGGAAAAGGGACAGAGAGACCCAGTACTTC. The rearrangement joins TRBV30 to TRBJ2-5; TRBD1 agrees at 7 bases. The germline gives CDR1 GTSNPN, CDR2 SVGIG (reference sequence). V trimming: 4 bases; J trimming: 4 bases; junction bases outside the gene matches: 3. The CDR3 totals 12 residues.

The chain recombines TRBV10-3 with TRBJ2-3; the match to TRBD1 covers 10 bases. The CDR3 is 15 residues long. CDR1 and CDR2 from the germline V gene are ENHRY and SYGVKD. Trimming removed 3 bases from V and 4 bases from J; junction bases left unmatched: 4. CDR3 region: CAISDRTGGSDTQYF. For the CDR3, the DNA is TGTGCCATCAGTGACAGGACAGGGGGGTCAGATACGCAGTATTTT.

This sequence joins TRBV9 and TRBJ1-2; no clear D. From germline, CDR1 is SGDLS and CDR2 YYNGEE. The CDR3 spans 13 residues. V was clipped by 4 bases and J by 1 base, with 8 bases between them. For the CDR3, the DNA is TGTGCCAGCAGCTCTCGCAGTAACTATGGCTACACCTTC. Protein: CASSSRSNYGYTF. Using reference TRBV9 and TRBJ1-2 for the parts outside the CDR3, the full variable domain is DSGVTQTPKHLITATGQRVTLRCSPRSGDLSVYWYQQSLDQGLQFLIQYYNGEERAKGNILERFSAQQFPDLHSELNLSSLELGDSALYFCASSSRSNYGYTFGSGTRLTVV.

V gene TRBV6-5 combines with J gene TRBJ2-1; D is uncertain. The CDR3 loop spans 13 amino acids. Germline assignment: CDR1 MNHEY and CDR2 SVGAGI. V was clipped by 2 bases and J by 7 bases, with 9 bases between them. The CDR3 is CASSYGGWNEQFF. Here the CDR3 DNA reads TGTGCCAGCAGTTACGGCGGCTGGAATGAGCAGTTCTTC.

V gene TRBV5-1 combines with J gene TRBJ2-1; D possibly corresponds to TRBD2 (6 bases). The V end was cut by 9 bases, the J end by 0 bases, with 16 bases between. The CDR3 is 15 amino acids. The germline CDR1 and CDR2 sequences are SGHRS and YFSETQ. The chain's CDR3 is CATRRGLSSYNEQFF. The CDR3 nucleotides read TGCGCCACCCGACGGGGACTTAGCTCCTACAATGAGCAGTTCTTC.

V usage is TRBV4-1 and J usage is TRBJ1-2, with 8 bases matching TRBD1. CDR1 MGHRA and CDR2 YSYEKL come from the germline V gene. CDR3 size: 17 residues. With V trimmed by 1 base and J by 4 bases, 11 bases remained unmatched. The CDR3 here is CASSQGSSGGKSYGYTF. In DNA form, the CDR3 reads TGCGCCAGCAGCCAAGGGTCCTCAGGGGGCAAGTCCTATGGCTACACCTTC.

The gene calls are TRBV18 and TRBJ2-7; 8 nucleotides line up with TRBD2. This CDR3 region has 15 residues. The germline CDR1 and CDR2 sequences are KGHSH and LQKENI. V shed 0 bases and J 1 base; nucleotides not matched to a gene: 2. This CDR3 is CASSPPSGKSYEQYF. In DNA, the CDR3 is TGTGCCAGCTCACCACCTAGCGGGAAGTCCTACGAGCAGTACTTC.

This chain links TRBV7-9 with TRBJ2-1, with TRBD2 as a possible D gene (5 bases). CDR1 SEHNR and CDR2 FQNEAQ come from the germline V gene (reference sequence). This CDR3 has 15 residues. V was trimmed by 0 bases and J by 3 bases, leaving 9 bases between them. The CDR3 DNA is TGTGCCAGCAGCTTAGCGGGAGACATCTACAATGAGCAGTTCTTC. Translation gives CASSLAGDIYNEQFF.

The chain recombines TRBV7-9 with TRBJ1-4; 8 bases map to TRBD1. The CDR3 is made up of 14 amino acids. The germline gives CDR1 SEHNR, CDR2 FQNEAQ (reference sequence). The V gene end was trimmed by 7 bases and the J gene end by 8 bases; junction bases not matched to a gene: 9. In DNA, the CDR3 is TGTGCCAGCAATTTAGGGACAGGCAACGAAAAACTGTTTTTT. This translates into CASNLGTGNEKLFF.

The rearrangement joins TRBV7-2 to TRBJ2-5; unclear D gene. V was clipped by 0 bases and J by 5 bases, with 7 bases between them. Germline loops: CDR1 SGHTA, CDR2 FQGNSA. This CDR3 region has 13 residues. The CDR3 DNA reads as TGTGCCAGCAGCTTAGCGCAGATGGAGACCCAGTACTTC. It translates to CASSLAQMETQYF.

The chain joins TRBV20-1 to TRBJ2-3, with D unclear. This CDR3 contains 11 residues. Trimming pared 1 base from V and 6 bases from J, leaving 5 bases between. Germline lookup yields CDR1 DFQATT and CDR2 SNEGSKA (reference sequence). The CDR3: CSARVVDTQYF. DNA for the CDR3: TGCAGTGCTAGAGTCGTGGATACGCAGTATTTT.

The chain has TRBV27 and TRBJ2-7; 7 positions match TRBD1. The length of the CDR3 is 13 residues. Trimming removed 4 bases from V and 6 bases from J; junction bases left unmatched: 6. Germline assignment: CDR1 MNHEY and CDR2 SMNVEV (reference sequence). CDR3: CASSSTGISEQYF. The CDR3 DNA is TGTGCCAGCAGTTCGACAGGGATCTCCGAGCAGTACTTC.

V and J are TRBV4-1 and TRBJ2-7; 8 positions agree with TRBD2. Germline V lookup: CDR1 MGHRA, CDR2 YSYEKL. The CDR3 runs to 17 residues. Germline trimming cut 0 bases from V and 0 bases from J; bases unmatched to any gene: 7. This CDR3 is CASSQEHLAGRSYEQYF. The CDR3 DNA is TGCGCCAGCAGCCAAGAGCATTTAGCGGGACGCTCCTACGAGCAGTACTTC.

The chain is built from TRBV4-1 and TRBJ2-2; 10 bases are a match to TRBD2. Per germline, CDR1 MGHRA and CDR2 YSYEKL. The CDR3 totals 16 residues. Trimming at V came to 4 bases and at J to 4 bases, leaving 6 bases not matched to a gene. CDR3 sequence: CASSLPAGGGTGELFF. CDR3 nucleotide sequence: TGCGCCAGCAGCCTCCCAGCGGGAGGGGGCACCGGGGAGCTGTTTTTT.

This chain uses TRBV5-1 with TRBJ2-7; 11 bases agree with TRBD1. Germline loops: CDR1 SGHRS, CDR2 YFSETQ. The V and J ends lost 3 bases and 5 bases, in that order; junction bases with no gene match: 7. The CDR3 is made up of 15 amino acids. CDR3 amino acids: CASSWGQGGVDEQYF. The CDR3, as DNA: TGCGCCAGCAGCTGGGGACAGGGGGGGGTCGACGAGCAGTACTTC.

J is TRBJ2-7 and V is TRBV27; D is possibly TRBD1 (6 bases). The CDR3 sequence is 14 residues long. Germline values: CDR1 MNHEY, CDR2 SMNVEV (reference sequence). V lost 2 bases to trimming and J lost 5 bases, with 13 bases between them. The CDR3 sequence: CASSLPDRYHEQYF. The CDR3 nucleotides read TGTGCCAGCAGTTTACCTGACAGGTACCACGAGCAGTACTTC.

The CDR3 sequence is CASSSRQVKGYTF. Written as DNA, the CDR3 is TGTGCCAGCAGCTCCCGACAGGTCAAGGGCTACACCTTC. The V and J genes are TRBV7-2 and TRBJ1-2; a weak D match, TRBD1 (6 bases). Germline V gene data show CDR1 as SGHTA and CDR2 as FQGNSA. V lost 4 bases and J 8 bases, leaving 14 bases between the germline ends. There are 13 residues in the CDR3.

This clone occurred once. The rearrangement uses TRBV28 and TRBJ1-2, with D uncertain. This CDR3 contains 15 residues. With 5 bases removed from V and 5 bases from J, the gap between germline ends came to 18 bases. Per germline, CDR1 MDHEN and CDR2 SYDVKM. The CDR3 protein is CASSRIQTDQYGYTF. In DNA, the CDR3 is TGTGCCAGCAGTCGCATTCAAACTGATCAATATGGCTACACCTTC.

This clone came up once. This chain joins TRBV4-2 and TRBJ2-3; 9 positions match TRBD2. This CDR3 comprises 18 residues. V lost 0 bases and J lost 2; bases outside the gene matches: 9. The V gene's germline CDR1 is LGHNA and CDR2 YNFKEQ. The CDR3, as DNA: TGTGCCAGCAGCCAAGATTACCGGCTAGCGGGATCCACAGATACGCAGTATTTT. It translates to CASSQDYRLAGSTDTQYF.

The rearrangement joins TRBV7-6 to TRBJ2-2; D uncertain. Germline loops: CDR1 SGHVS, CDR2 FNYEAQ. V lost 1 base and J lost 1, with 7 bases in between. The CDR3 is 15 amino acids. The CDR3 loop reads CASSLVGGNTGELFF. The CDR3 bases are TGTGCCAGCAGCTTAGTCGGTGGGAACACCGGGGAGCTGTTTTTT.

The chain employs TRBV6-1 and TRBJ1-1; D might be TRBD1 (5 bases). Trimming shortened V by 1 base and J by 5 bases, and 11 bases separated the two germline ends. Germline V gene sequence: CDR1 MNHNS, CDR2 SASEGT. The CDR3 spans 14 residues. The CDR3 protein is CASSEDIGGTEAFF. For the CDR3, the DNA is TGTGCCAGCAGTGAAGACATCGGGGGGACTGAAGCTTTCTTT.

The DNA of the CDR3 is TGTGCCAGCAGTCCGCTTTTAGTTGCGGGAGTCTCCGGGGAGCTGTTTTTT. Protein product: CASSPLLVAGVSGELFF. This chain joins TRBV27 and TRBJ2-2; TRBD2 matches 7 bases. This CDR3 is 17 amino acids long. Germline loops: CDR1 MNHEY, CDR2 SMNVEV (reference sequence). Losses at the gene ends were 5 bases for V and 6 bases for J; bases not matched to a gene: 15.

This chain connects TRBV6-1 to TRBJ1-1; no reliable D call. The CDR3 has 14 amino acids. Trimming removed 3 bases from V and 4 bases from J, with 12 bases in between. CDR1 is MNHNS, CDR2 SASEGT, per germline. Here the CDR3 reads CASSELGSGTEAFF. CDR3 in DNA: TGTGCCAGCAGTGAGCTGGGAAGCGGCACTGAAGCTTTCTTT.

This sequence joins TRBV19 and TRBJ1-5; 7 bases fit TRBD1. CDR1 is LNHDA, CDR2 SQIVND, per germline (reference sequence). After removal of 2 bases from V and 4 bases from J, the junction contained 11 bases not matched to a gene. The CDR3 length is 17 residues. The CDR3 region is CASSISPSGTANQPQHF. For the CDR3, the DNA is TGTGCCAGTAGTATATCCCCATCCGGGACAGCTAATCAGCCCCAGCATTTT.

This chain joins TRBV6-5 and TRBJ2-7; TRBD2 matches 7 bases. The germline V gene encodes CDR1 MNHEY and CDR2 SVGAGI. V lost 2 bases, J lost 0 bases, and 4 bases stayed unmatched. The CDR3 consists of 15 residues. This CDR3 reads CASSYGPSGSYEQYF. The CDR3, as DNA: TGTGCCAGCAGTTACGGTCCTAGCGGCTCCTACGAGCAGTACTTC.

This clone was found once. The gene calls are TRBV21-1 and TRBJ2-7; the listed D gene, TRBD2, was not tested against the DNA. TRBV21-1 is a pseudogene segment. This CDR3 comprises 17 residues. The CDR3 region is CASSKAGGLAGGREQYF. CDR3 bases: TGTGCCAGCAGCAAAGCGGGGGGACTAGCGGGAGGGAGGGAGCAGTACTTC.

This sequence joins TRBV13 and TRBJ2-1; 9 bases line up with TRBD2. CDR3 length: 17 amino acids. Germline CDR1 and CDR2: PRHDT and FYEKMQ (reference sequence). V dropped 3 bases and J dropped 4; count of bases not matched to a gene: 10. Written as DNA, the CDR3 is TGTGCCAGCAGCTTGGGAGCGGGAGGATCAGGATACAATGAGCAGTTCTTC. It is translated as CASSLGAGGSGYNEQFF.

The rearrangement uses TRBV10-3 and TRBJ2-6; no clear D. The CDR3 is 14 amino acids. Germline values: CDR1 ENHRY, CDR2 SYGVKD. V was clipped by 4 bases and J by 0 bases, with 4 bases between them. Here the CDR3 reads CAISAISGANVLTF. CDR3 nucleotides: TGTGCCATCAGTGCTATCTCTGGGGCCAACGTCCTGACTTTC.

This CDR3 is CAISEMAGEQFF. The CDR3 DNA is TGTGCCATCAGTGAGATGGCTGGTGAGCAGTTCTTC. The genes are TRBV10-3 and TRBJ2-1; unclear D gene. This CDR3 is 12 amino acids long. CDR1 is ENHRY, CDR2 SYGVKD, per germline. Trimming cost V 2 bases and J 9 bases, with 8 bases left between them.

This chain links TRBV11-2 with TRBJ2-5, with a tentative D call TRBD2 (6 bases). The CDR3 spans 15 residues. CDR1 and CDR2 (germline): SGHAT, FQNNGV. V was cut by 0 bases and J by 4 bases, with 12 bases left in between. CDR3 sequence: CASSLEWWRGETQYF. The CDR3 nucleotides are TGTGCCAGCAGCTTAGAATGGTGGAGGGGAGAGACCCAGTACTTC. Full variable domain (outside the CDR3, taken from reference TRBV11-2 and TRBJ2-5): EAGVAQSPRYKIIEKRQSVAFWCNPISGHATLYWYQQILGQGPKLLIQFQNNGVVDDSQLPKDRFSAERLKGVDSTLKIQPAKLEDSAVYLCASSLEWWRGETQYFGPGTRLLVL.

The genes are TRBV28 and TRBJ2-1; 8 positions agree with TRBD1. V shed 5 bases and J 4 bases; nucleotides not matched to a gene: 10. The germline V gene has CDR1 MDHEN and CDR2 SYDVKM. The CDR3 loop spans 16 amino acids. This chain's CDR3 is CASSTLLGTGYNEQFF. The DNA of the CDR3 is TGTGCCAGCAGTACACTACTCGGGACAGGATACAATGAGCAGTTCTTC.